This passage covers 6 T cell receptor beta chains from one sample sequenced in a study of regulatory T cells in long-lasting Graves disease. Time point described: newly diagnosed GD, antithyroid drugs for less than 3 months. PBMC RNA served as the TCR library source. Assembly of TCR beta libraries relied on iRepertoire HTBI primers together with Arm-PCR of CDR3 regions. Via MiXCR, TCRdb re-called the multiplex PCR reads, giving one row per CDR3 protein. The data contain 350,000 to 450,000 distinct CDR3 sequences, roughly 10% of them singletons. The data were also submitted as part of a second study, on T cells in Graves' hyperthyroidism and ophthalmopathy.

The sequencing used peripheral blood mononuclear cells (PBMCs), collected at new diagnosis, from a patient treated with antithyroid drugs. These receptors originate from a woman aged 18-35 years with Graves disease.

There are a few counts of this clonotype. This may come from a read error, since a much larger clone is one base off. In nucleotides, the CDR3 is TGCGCCACCAGCCCCCTTACGGGGGGGCCTAATGAGCAGTTCTTC. The encoded protein is CATSPLTGGPNEQFF. The V gene is TRBV5-1, the J gene TRBJ2-1; 8 nucleotides agree with TRBD2. There are 15 residues in the CDR3. Germline lookup yields CDR1 SGHRS and CDR2 YFSETQ.

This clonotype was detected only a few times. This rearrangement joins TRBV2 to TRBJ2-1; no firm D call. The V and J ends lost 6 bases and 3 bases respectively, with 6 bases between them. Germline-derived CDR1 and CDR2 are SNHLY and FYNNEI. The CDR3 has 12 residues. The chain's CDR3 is CASRDGYNEQFF. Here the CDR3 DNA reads TGTGCCAGCAGAGATGGCTACAATGAGCAGTTCTTC.

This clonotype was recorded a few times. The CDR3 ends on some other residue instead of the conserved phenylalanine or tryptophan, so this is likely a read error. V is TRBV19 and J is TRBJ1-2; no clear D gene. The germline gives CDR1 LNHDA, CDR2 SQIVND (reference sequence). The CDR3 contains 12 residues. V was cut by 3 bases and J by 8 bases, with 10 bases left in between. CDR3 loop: CASSIMGSGYTL. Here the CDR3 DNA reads TGTGCCAGTAGTATCATGGGGAGCGGCTACACCCTC.

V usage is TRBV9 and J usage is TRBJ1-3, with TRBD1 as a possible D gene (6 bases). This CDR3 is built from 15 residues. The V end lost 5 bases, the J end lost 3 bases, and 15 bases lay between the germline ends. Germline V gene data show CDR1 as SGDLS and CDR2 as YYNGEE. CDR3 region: CASSYSGTFGNTIYF. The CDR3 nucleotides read TGTGCCAGCAGTTACTCCGGGACATTTGGAAACACCATATATTTT.

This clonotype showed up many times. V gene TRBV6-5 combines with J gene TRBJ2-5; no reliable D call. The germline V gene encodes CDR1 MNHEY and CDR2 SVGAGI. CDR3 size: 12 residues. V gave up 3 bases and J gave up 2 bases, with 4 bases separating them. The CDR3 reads CASSYPQETQYF. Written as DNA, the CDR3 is TGTGCCAGCAGTTATCCACAAGAGACCCAGTACTTC.

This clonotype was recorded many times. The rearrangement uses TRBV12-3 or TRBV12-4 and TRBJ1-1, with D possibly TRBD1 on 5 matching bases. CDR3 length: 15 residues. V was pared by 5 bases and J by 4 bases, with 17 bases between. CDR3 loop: CASSRDFSKGTEAFF. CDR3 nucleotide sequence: TGTGCCAGCAGTAGGGACTTTTCTAAGGGCACTGAAGCTTTCTTT.